Below, 9 T cell receptor beta chains from the same sample are listed, as sequenced in a study of identical twins. One entry per CDR3 protein results from TCRdb running MiXCR on the 5' RACE reads. This table has approximately 300,000 distinct CDR3 sequences, roughly 9% appearing once. This sample was shared with a second study, whose subject was yellow fever vaccine responses in identical twins.

The material sequenced was CD8+ T cells sorted from blood. All receptors come from a woman aged 18-35 years in good health.

The V and J genes are TRBV2 and TRBJ2-7, with 9 nucleotides matching TRBD1. Germline assignment: CDR1 SNHLY and CDR2 FYNNEI. This CDR3 has 18 residues. The DNA of the CDR3 is TGTACCCGCAGTTCCTCAAGGTACCGGGACAGGGCTACTTGGGAGCAGTACTTC. Translated: CTRSSSRYRDRATWEQYF.

The chain uses TRBV24-1 and TRBJ2-3; 9 bases are a match to TRBD1. CDR3 length: 17 amino acids. Trimming removed 9 bases from V and 3 bases from J; junction bases left unmatched: 15. Per germline, CDR1 KGHDR and CDR2 SFDVKD. CDR3 DNA sequence: TGTGCCACCGGAAGAAACTCAGGACAGGGGAGAACAGATACGCAGTATTTT. Translating it yields CATGRNSGQGRTDTQYF.

The count of this clonotype is one. The chain carries TRBV29-1 and TRBJ2-1; unclear D gene. Between the trimmed V and J ends, which lost 6 bases and 8 bases, there was a span of 8 bases. The CDR3 is 10 amino acids. Germline CDR1 is SQVTM and CDR2 is ANQGSEA. The CDR3 DNA reads as TGCAGCGTAGCCGGCGATGAGCAGTTCTTC. Translated, it gives CSVAGDEQFF.

This clonotype has just a few counts. This sequence joins TRBV5-6 and TRBJ1-6; D ambiguous. From germline, CDR1 is SGHDT and CDR2 YYEEEE. This CDR3 is built from 16 residues. Between the trimmed V and J ends, which lost 2 bases and 0 bases, there was a span of 9 bases. CDR3 DNA: TGTGCCAGCAGCTTTAAGGAGAGCTCCTATAATTCACCCCTCCACTTT. Translation: CASSFKESSYNSPLHF.

This clonotype was seen many times. The V gene is TRBV3-1, the J gene TRBJ1-1; a possible D gene is TRBD1 (5 bases). V was clipped by 4 bases and J by 1 base, with 7 bases between them. This CDR3 is 13 amino acids long. Per germline, CDR1 LGHDT and CDR2 YNNKEL (reference sequence). CDR3 sequence (DNA): TGTGCCAGCAGCCCTGGACAGAACACTGAAGCTTTCTTT. Translation: CASSPGQNTEAFF.

The chain joins TRBV7-8 to TRBJ2-3; 8 bases align to TRBD2. The CDR3 extends over 17 amino acids. Germline CDR1 reads SGHVS; CDR2 reads FQNEAQ. V lost 2 bases, J lost 7 bases, and 14 bases stayed unmatched. CDR3 nucleotide sequence: TGTGCCAGCAGCTTACGGGCGGGGACTAGAGGAGTAAATACGCAGTATTTT. As protein: CASSLRAGTRGVNTQYF.

There are many counts of this clonotype. This chain connects TRBV4-1 to TRBJ2-5; D gene ambiguous. Germline V gene data show CDR1 as MGHRA and CDR2 as YSYEKL. This CDR3 region has 11 residues. The ends were cut back, 2 bases at V and 2 bases at J, with 0 bases in the middle. The CDR3 loop reads CASSQQETQYF. The CDR3 bases are TGCGCCAGCAGCCAACAAGAGACCCAGTACTTC.

The chain links TRBV5-6 to TRBJ1-1, with D perhaps matching TRBD1 (6 bases). The germline V gene encodes CDR1 SGHDT and CDR2 YYEEEE. The CDR3 contains 13 residues. Trimming removed 0 bases at V and 7 bases at J, with 10 bases between. The chain's CDR3 is CASSLAGGLEAFF. CDR3 DNA: TGTGCCAGCAGCTTGGCTGGGGGCCTTGAAGCTTTCTTT.

The genes are TRBV27 and TRBJ2-3, with 12 bases that match TRBD2. The CDR3 sequence is 16 residues long. After removal of 5 bases from V and 2 bases from J, the junction contained 5 bases not matched to a gene. The germline CDR1 and CDR2 sequences are MNHEY and SMNVEV (reference sequence). The CDR3 coding sequence is TGTGCCAGCAGTCCGTGGACTAGCGGGGCCACAGATACGCAGTATTTT. Translation gives CASSPWTSGATDTQYF.